This is a list of T cell receptor beta chains from one sample in a study of beta chain features in type 1 diabetes. The protocol was immunoSEQ multiplex PCR, while the TCRdb copy is restricted to in-frame clones and leaves out a portion. The sample has about 160,000 clones, 63% seen once. Source material: naive CD4+ T cells from blood. These receptor sequences come from a man younger than 40 with type 1 diabetes. Both conserved end residues are part of each CDR3. A D gene is named only where the DNA matches it firmly. Not all rows give a size; the values are once, few, many and, for expanded clones, a class.

NA,NA,TRBJ2-7,TRBV7-2,TGTGCCAGCAGCTTAGGGATGGACCCGTTCGCCGAGCAGTACTTC,CASSLGMDPFAEQYF
NA,NA,TRBJ1-2,TRBV9,TGTGCCAGCAGCACAGGGACACCCTATGGCTACACCTTC,CASSTGTPYGYTF
NA,NA,TRBJ2-3,TRBV30,TGTGCCTGGAGTGCACTCACAGATACGCAGTATTTT,CAWSALTDTQYF
NA,TRBD1,TRBJ1-6,TRBV7-9,TGTGCCAGCAGCCCCTTCGGACAGGGAAATTCACCCCTCCACTTT,CASSPFGQGNSPLHF
once,NA,TRBJ2-4,TRBV7-9,TGTGCCAGCAGCCTAACTGCAGGGGAGGACATTCAGTACTTC,CASSLTAGEDIQYF
NA,NA,TRBJ2-7,TRBV4-3,TGCGCCAGCAGCCAAGCCGCGACAGGCTCCTACGAGCAGTACTTC,CASSQAATGSYEQYF
NA,NA,TRBJ2-7,TRBV29-1,TGCAGCGTTGAAACCGGAAAGGGGTTCTACGAGCAGTACTTC,CSVETGKGFYEQYF
NA,TRBD2,TRBJ2-1,TRBV9,TGTGCCAGCAGCGTAGGACTAGCGCCGGAGAATGAGCAGTTCTTC,CASSVGLAPENEQFF
once,NA,TRBJ1-4,TRBV30,TGTGCCTGGGGGACCCCTGGTGAAAAACTGTTTTTT,CAWGTPGEKLFF
NA,TRBD2,TRBJ2-2,TRBV4-3,TGCGCCAGCAGCCAAGAGTCGTTAAGGCTAGCGGGTGTTCCGAACACCGGGGAGCTGTTTTTT,CASSQESLRLAGVPNTGELFF
NA,NA,TRBJ2-3,TRBV7-2,TGTGCCAGCAGCTTAGAGCAAAGATCATCCACAGATACGCAGTATTTT,CASSLEQRSSTDTQYF
NA,NA,TRBJ2-3,TRBV20-1,TGCAGTGCTGGGGAGCTAGATACGCAGTATTTT,CSAGELDTQYF
few,NA,TRBJ2-5,TRBV30,TGTGCCTGGAGGGTCGGGACATTCCAAGAGACCCAGTACTTC,CAWRVGTFQETQYF
few,NA,TRBJ2-1,TRBV9,TGTGCCAGCAGCCCCCTCCGGGCCTACAATGAGCAGTTCTTC,CASSPLRAYNEQFF
NA,NA,TRBJ2-3,TRBV5-1,TGCGCCAGCAGCCGCCAGGGTGGGACGCAGTATTTT,CASSRQGGTQYF
few,TRBD2,TRBJ2-3,TRBV29-1,TGCAGCGTTGTCCCGGGACTACCAACAGATACGCAGTATTTT,CSVVPGLPTDTQYF
NA,NA,TRBJ2-5,TRBV25-1,TGTGCCAGCAGCCTCCCCGGGGGAGAGACCCAGTACTTC,CASSLPGGETQYF
NA,NA,TRBJ2-5,TRBV10-3,TGTGCCATTGGCAGGCAAGAGACCCAGTACTTC,CAIGRQETQYF
NA,NA,TRBJ2-6,TRBV14,TGTGCCAGCAGCCAACTCCTGGGACGCATCTCTGGGGCCAACGTCCTGACTTTC,CASSQLLGRISGANVLTF
NA,TRBD2,TRBJ2-3,TRBV29-1,TGCAGCGTGGGAGCGGGGGGAGGCGCAGATACGCAGTATTTT,CSVGAGGGADTQYF
NA,TRBD1,TRBJ2-7,TRBV25-1,TGTGCCAGCAGTGAATCGGGACAGAGAATCGAGCAGTACTTC,CASSESGQRIEQYF
NA,NA,TRBJ2-3,TRBV7-9,TGTGCCAGCAGCCCAGGGTTGAACACAGATACGCAGTATTTT,CASSPGLNTDTQYF
NA,TRBD2,TRBJ2-4,TRBV7-8,TGTGCCAGCAGCTTAGCGAGCGGGGGGGAGATTCAGTACTTC,CASSLASGGEIQYF
NA,TRBD1,TRBJ2-5,TRBV28,TGTGCCAGCAGGGGGACAGGGACAGAGACCCAGTACTTC,CASRGTGTETQYF
once,NA,TRBJ2-7,TRBV28,TGTGCCAGCAGTCCCGGGGACAAAGACTACGAGCAGTACTTC,CASSPGDKDYEQYF
NA,NA,TRBJ1-1,TRBV28,TGTGCCAGCAGTTTAAACAAGAACACTGAAGCTTTCTTT,CASSLNKNTEAFF
NA,NA,TRBJ2-6,TRBV5-1,TGCGCCAGCAGCAGGGACGCGGGCTCTGGGGCCAACGTCCTGACTTTC,CASSRDAGSGANVLTF
NA,TRBD1,TRBJ2-7,TRBV23-1,TGCGCCAGCACTCCCCGTCCGGGACAGGGGGCTGGGGAGCAGTACTTC,CASTPRPGQGAGEQYF
once,TRBD1,TRBJ2-7,TRBV7-2,TGTGCCAGCAGCTTAGGCGGGACAGGAAGGATCGAGCAGTACTTC,CASSLGGTGRIEQYF
few,NA,TRBJ1-1,TRBV30,TGTGCCTGGAGCAACAGGCTAACTGAAGCTTTCTTT,CAWSNRLTEAFF
NA,NA,TRBJ2-5,TRBV5-1,TGCGCCAGCAGCTTGGGGATAGGAGAGACCCAGTACTTC,CASSLGIGETQYF
few,NA,TRBJ2-7,TRBV30,TGTGCCTGGAACAGGGCCTCCGAGCAGTACTTC,CAWNRASEQYF
few,NA,TRBJ2-5,TRBV28,TGTGCCAGCAGTTCTCAAGAGACCCAGTACTTC,CASSSQETQYF
NA,NA,TRBJ2-1,TRBV9,TGTGCCAGCAGCGTAGTGGGCGGCCCCTACAATGAGCAGTTCTTC,CASSVVGGPYNEQFF
NA,NA,TRBJ1-1,TRBV6-5,TGTGCCATCAAGACAGGAATCAACACTGAAGCTTTCTTT,CAIKTGINTEAFF
once,TRBD1,TRBJ1-2,TRBV4-3,TGCGCCAGCAGCCAAGATATGGGACAGGGCTATGGCTACACCTTC,CASSQDMGQGYGYTF
NA,NA,TRBJ2-7,TRBV30,TGTGCCTGGGACGGTCAGACGAGGAGGGTTGGCGAGCAGTACTTC,CAWDGQTRRVGEQYF
few,NA,TRBJ2-5,TRBV30,TGTGCCTGCCGGGACATAGAGACCCAGTACTTC,CACRDIETQYF
NA,TRBD1,TRBJ2-1,TRBV9,TGTGCCAGCAGCCACGGGGCTGGACAGGGGATGAATGAGCAGTTCTTC,CASSHGAGQGMNEQFF
NA,TRBD1,TRBJ1-1,TRBV15,TGTGCCACCGCCGGGACAGCTATGAACACTGAAGCTTTCTTT,CATAGTAMNTEAFF
few,TRBD2,TRBJ2-5,TRBV7-7,TGTGCTAGCAGCGCCCTAATGAGGACTAGCGGGCTACAAGAGACCCAGTACTTC,CASSALMRTSGLQETQYF
NA,NA,TRBJ1-1,TRBV20-1,TGCAGTGCTTGGATTTTGTCTGAAGCTTTCTTT,CSAWILSEAFF
NA,NA,TRBJ1-1,TRBV30,TGTGCCTGGACCACGACCTGGACTGAAGCTTTCTTT,CAWTTTWTEAFF
NA,NA,TRBJ2-5,TRBV5-1,TGCGCCAGCAGCTTTCAAGTACAAGAGACCCAGTACTTC,CASSFQVQETQYF
NA,TRBD1,TRBJ1-2,TRBV7-2,TGTGCCAGCAGCTCGGACAGGCCTTTGACGAATAACTATGGCTACACCTTC,CASSSDRPLTNNYGYTF
NA,TRBD2,TRBJ2-3,TRBV5-4,TGTGCCAGCAGCTCTAAGCGGGGGGGGTCCACAGATACGCAGTATTTT,CASSSKRGGSTDTQYF
NA,NA,TRBJ2-4,TRBV2,TGTGCCAGCAGTGAAACAGGTTCCAAAAACATTCAGTACTTC,CASSETGSKNIQYF
NA,NA,TRBJ2-2,TRBV29-1,TGCAGCGTCGCCGGGAACTATAACACCGGGGAGCTGTTTTTT,CSVAGNYNTGELFF
NA,NA,TRBJ2-7,TRBV29-1,TGCAGCGTTGAAGGTGGGCAGGGGATATCGGTAGAGTACTTC,CSVEGGQGISVEYF
NA,NA,TRBJ2-1,TRBV29-1,TGCAGCGTTGGCAGGGTTGGGGTTTCCTACAATGAGCAGTTCTTC,CSVGRVGVSYNEQFF
NA,TRBD1,TRBJ2-5,TRBV4-1,TGCGCCAGCAGCCAAGGGACAGGAGGAGAGACCCAGTACTTC,CASSQGTGGETQYF
NA,TRBD1,TRBJ1-2,TRBV7-2,TGTGCCAGCAGCCTCCGACAGGGGGATGGCTACACCTTC,CASSLRQGDGYTF
NA,NA,TRBJ2-5,TRBV29-1,TGCAGCGTTGAAGAACGAGGGTTGGAGACCCAGTACTTC,CSVEERGLETQYF
NA,TRBD1,TRBJ1-1,TRBV29-1,TGCAGCGTGGGACAGCTGAACACTGAAGCTTTCTTT,CSVGQLNTEAFF
NA,NA,TRBJ2-1,TRBV11-2,TGTGCCAGCAGCTTAGGAGGAATCAGGGCAAATGAGCAGTTCTTC,CASSLGGIRANEQFF
few,NA,TRBJ1-2,TRBV2,TGTGCCAGCAGTGGGGCAGGCTATGGCTACACCTTC,CASSGAGYGYTF
NA,NA,TRBJ2-1,TRBV23-1,TGCGCCAGCAGTCAATCCAGGATCTCCTACAATGAGCAGTTCTTC,CASSQSRISYNEQFF
NA,TRBD1,TRBJ2-1,TRBV29-1,TGCAGCGCCAGGGGACAGGGGGAAATCTTC,CSARGQGEIF
NA,TRBD1,TRBJ2-3,TRBV10-1,TGCGCCAGCAGCCGGGACAGGGGGACAGATACGCAGTATTTT,CASSRDRGTDTQYF